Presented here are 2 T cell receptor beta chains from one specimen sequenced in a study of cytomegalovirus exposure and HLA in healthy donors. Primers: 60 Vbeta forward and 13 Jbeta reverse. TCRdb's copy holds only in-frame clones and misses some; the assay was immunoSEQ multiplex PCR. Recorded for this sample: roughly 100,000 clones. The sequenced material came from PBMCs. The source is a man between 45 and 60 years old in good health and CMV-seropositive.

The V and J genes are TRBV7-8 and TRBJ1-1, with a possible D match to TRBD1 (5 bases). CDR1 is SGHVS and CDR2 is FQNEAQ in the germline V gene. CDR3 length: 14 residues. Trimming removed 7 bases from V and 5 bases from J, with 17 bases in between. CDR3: CASTDPTGGTEAFF. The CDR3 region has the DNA TGTGCCAGCACCGACCCCACGGGGGGGACTGAAGCTTTCTTT.

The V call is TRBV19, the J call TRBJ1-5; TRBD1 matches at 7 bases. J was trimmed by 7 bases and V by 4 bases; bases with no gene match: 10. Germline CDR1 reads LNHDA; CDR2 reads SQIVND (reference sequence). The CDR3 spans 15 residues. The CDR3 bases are TGTGCCAGTAGTAAAGTTTACAGGGGAGACCAGCCCCAGCATTTT. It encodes CASSKVYRGDQPQHF. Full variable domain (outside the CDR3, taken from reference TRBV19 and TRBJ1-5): DGGITQSPKYLFRKEGQNVTLSCEQNLNHDAMYWYRQDPGQGLRLIYYSQIVNDFQKGDIAEGYSVSREKKESFPLTVTSAQKNPTAFYLCASSKVYRGDQPQHFGDGTRLSIL.